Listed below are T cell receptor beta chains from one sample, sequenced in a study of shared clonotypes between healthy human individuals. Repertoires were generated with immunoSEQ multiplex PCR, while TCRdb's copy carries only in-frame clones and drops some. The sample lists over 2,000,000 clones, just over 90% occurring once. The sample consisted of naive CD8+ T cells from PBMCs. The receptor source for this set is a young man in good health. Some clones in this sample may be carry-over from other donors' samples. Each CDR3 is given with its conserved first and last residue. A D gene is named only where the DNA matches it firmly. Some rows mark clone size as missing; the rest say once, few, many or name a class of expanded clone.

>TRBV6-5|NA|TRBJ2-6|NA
CASSYVPGANVLTF
TGTGCCAGCAGTTACGTCCCCGGGGCCAACGTCCTGACTTTC
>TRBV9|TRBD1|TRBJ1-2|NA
CASSVARDRGNYGYTF
TGTGCCAGCAGCGTAGCCCGAGACAGGGGCAACTATGGCTACACCTTC
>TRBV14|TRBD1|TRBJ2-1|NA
CASSHPMDRHNEQFF
TGTGCCAGCAGCCATCCGATGGACAGGCACAATGAGCAGTTCTTC
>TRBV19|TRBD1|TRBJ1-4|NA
CASSPTGTGYEKLFF
TGTGCCAGTAGCCCAACCGGGACAGGGTATGAAAAACTGTTTTTT
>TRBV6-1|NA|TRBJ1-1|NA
CASSEPPGRRYMNTEAFF
TGTGCCAGCAGTGAACCGCCGGGACGACGCTACATGAACACTGAAGCTTTCTTT
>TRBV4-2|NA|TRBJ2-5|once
CASSQDLFRTAQETQYF
TGTGCCAGCAGCCAAGATCTCTTTAGGACGGCTCAAGAGACCCAGTACTTC
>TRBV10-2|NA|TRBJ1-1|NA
CASSDWDNTEAFF
TGCGCCAGCAGTGACTGGGATAACACTGAAGCTTTCTTT
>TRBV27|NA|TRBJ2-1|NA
CASSWAPGTADLRNEQFF
TGTGCCAGCAGTTGGGCCCCCGGGACGGCTGACCTAAGGAATGAGCAGTTCTTC
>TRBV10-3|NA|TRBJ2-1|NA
CAISESGSGNEQFF
TGTGCCATCAGTGAGTCTGGGAGCGGCAATGAGCAGTTCTTC
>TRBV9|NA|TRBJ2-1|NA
CASSHPFYNEQFF
TGTGCCAGCAGCCACCCATTTTACAATGAGCAGTTCTTC
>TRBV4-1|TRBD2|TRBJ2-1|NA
CASRLGLAAAMNEQFF
TGCGCCAGCAGACTCGGACTAGCGGCAGCCATGAATGAGCAGTTCTTC
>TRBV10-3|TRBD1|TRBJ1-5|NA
CAISEGGDRGDQPQHF
TGTGCCATCAGTGAGGGAGGAGACAGGGGTGATCAGCCCCAGCATTTT
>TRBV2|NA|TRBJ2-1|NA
CASTSPGRSYNEQFF
TGTGCCAGCACCTCCCCGGGCCGCTCCTACAATGAGCAGTTCTTC
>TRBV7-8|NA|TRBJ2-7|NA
CASSLSGILYEQYF
TGTGCCAGCAGCTTATCCGGGATCCTCTACGAGCAGTACTTC
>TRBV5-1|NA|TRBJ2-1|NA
CASSSGAETTYNEQFF
TGCGCCAGCAGCTCCGGGGCGGAGACTACCTACAATGAGCAGTTCTTC
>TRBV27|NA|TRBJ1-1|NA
CASSVMRDTEAFF
TGTGCCAGCAGTGTCATGCGGGACACTGAAGCTTTCTTT
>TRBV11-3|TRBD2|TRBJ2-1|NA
CASSVERGYNEQFF
TGTGCCAGCAGTGTGGAGCGGGGGTACAATGAGCAGTTCTTC
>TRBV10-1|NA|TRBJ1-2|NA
CASSEDGILYGYTF
TGCGCCAGCAGTGAGGACGGGATACTCTATGGCTACACCTTC
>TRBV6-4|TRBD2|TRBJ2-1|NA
CASSARGGPEQFF
TGTGCCAGCAGTGCTCGGGGGGGGCCTGAGCAGTTCTTC
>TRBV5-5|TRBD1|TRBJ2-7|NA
CASSPNRGPLEQYF
TGTGCCAGCAGCCCGAACAGGGGCCCACTCGAGCAGTACTTC
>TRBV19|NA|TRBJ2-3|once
CASSIMAGSVTDTQYF
TGTGCCAGTAGTATTATGGCAGGGTCTGTGACAGATACGCAGTATTTT
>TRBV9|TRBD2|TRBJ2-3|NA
CASSVGALAGPSYLTDTQYF
TGTGCCAGCAGCGTAGGCGCACTAGCGGGACCCAGCTACCTCACAGATACGCAGTATTTT
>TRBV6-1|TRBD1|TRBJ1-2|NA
CASSEWGQGNYGYTF
TGTGCCAGCAGTGAATGGGGACAGGGAAACTATGGCTACACCTTC
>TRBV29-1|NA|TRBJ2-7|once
CSVGYSVYEQYF
TGCAGCGTTGGGTACAGCGTGTACGAGCAGTACTTC
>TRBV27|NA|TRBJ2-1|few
CASSPPLAEHEEQFF
TGTGCCAGCAGTCCACCCTTGGCAGAACACGAGGAGCAGTTCTTC
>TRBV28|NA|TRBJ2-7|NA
CASSPLYLQGYGDEQYF
TGTGCCAGCAGTCCCCTATATCTCCAGGGATATGGGGACGAGCAGTACTTC
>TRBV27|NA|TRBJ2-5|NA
CASTPSKGETQYF
TGTGCCAGCACCCCCTCTAAGGGAGAGACCCAGTACTTC
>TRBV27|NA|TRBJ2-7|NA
CASSFGGGYEQYF
TGTGCCAGCAGTTTTGGTGGTGGCTACGAGCAGTACTTC
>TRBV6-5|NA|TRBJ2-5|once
CASTAPDGQETQYF
TGTGCCAGCACCGCCCCGGACGGACAAGAGACCCAGTACTTC
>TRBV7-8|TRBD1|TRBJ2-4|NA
CASIASGGKEYF
TGTGCCAGCATAGCGTCAGGGGGCAAGGAGTACTTC
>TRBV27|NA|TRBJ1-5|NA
CASSLDSNQPQHF
TGTGCCAGCAGTTTAGACAGCAATCAGCCCCAGCATTTT
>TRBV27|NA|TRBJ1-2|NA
CASSPLEGEGYTF
TGTGCCAGCAGTCCACTTGAGGGGGAGGGCTACACCTTC
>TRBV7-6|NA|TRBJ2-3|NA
CASSPADRLTDTQYF
TGTGCCAGCAGCCCAGCCGACAGACTCACAGATACGCAGTATTTT
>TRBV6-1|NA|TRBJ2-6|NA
CASSEMTVTANVLTF
TGTGCCAGCAGTGAAATGACAGTTACGGCCAACGTCCTGACTTTC
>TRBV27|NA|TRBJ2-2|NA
CASSPRDEYTGELFF
TGTGCCAGCAGTCCTCGGGACGAGTACACCGGGGAGCTGTTTTTT
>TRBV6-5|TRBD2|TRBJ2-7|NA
CASSYSTSGSVHEQYF
TGTGCCAGCAGTTACTCGACTAGCGGGAGTGTCCACGAGCAGTACTTC